The 9 T cell receptor beta chains in this list originate from one sample, sequenced in a study of T cells in Graves' hyperthyroidism and ophthalmopathy. What was amplified from RNA transcripts were TCR beta CDR3 regions. The HTBI primer set drove a first-round RT-PCR of the TCR CDR3. TCRdb re-called the multiplex PCR reads with MiXCR, one entry per CDR3 protein. The sample shows 300,000 to 400,000 distinct CDR3 sequences, 15% to 20% of them seen only once. The sample was blood. These receptors originate from a man aged 18 to 35 with Graves' ophthalmopathy.

This clonotype was recorded a few times. The chain carries TRBV7-6 and TRBJ2-7; 7 bases agree with TRBD2. Germline V gene data show CDR1 as SGHVS and CDR2 as FNYEAQ. The CDR3 is made up of 13 amino acids. With 5 bases clipped from V and 5 bases from J, the junction kept 6 bases outside the gene matches. CDR3 in amino acids: CASSLGGYNEQYF. The CDR3 DNA is TGTGCCAGCAGCCTCGGGGGGTATAACGAGCAGTACTTC.

The chain links TRBV7-3 to TRBJ2-1, with 16 bases lining up with TRBD2. The CDR3 has 19 residues. Germline values: CDR1 SGHTA, CDR2 FQGTGA. J gave up 0 bases and V 5 bases, and 7 bases lay outside the gene matches. CDR3 sequence: CASSETGTSGGASYNEQFF. CDR3 nucleotide sequence: TGTGCCAGCAGCGAAACCGGGACTAGCGGGGGGGCCTCCTACAATGAGCAGTTCTTC.

To note about this clonotype: A much larger clone lies one base from this, so it may be a read error. The J gene is TRBJ1-1, the V gene TRBV27; possible D gene TRBD1, 6 bases. This CDR3 is 15 amino acids long. Germline V lookup: CDR1 MNHEY, CDR2 SMNVEV (reference sequence). CDR3 residues: CASSLMGGGNTEASF. In nucleotides, the CDR3 is TGTGCCAGCAGTTTGATGGGGGGCGGGAACACTGAAGCTTCCTTT.

This clonotype was counted many times. The genes are TRBV2 and TRBJ2-3; D not certain. The CDR3 consists of 13 residues. Germline CDR1 reads SNHLY; CDR2 reads FYNNEI. V shed 9 bases and J shed 0 bases, with 10 bases lying between them. CDR3 nucleotides: TGTGCCAGAGCAGGTTACAGCACAGATACGCAGTATTTT. Protein sequence: CARAGYSTDTQYF.

This chain connects TRBV5-1 to TRBJ1-4; D remains unclear. With 1 base removed from V and 3 bases from J, the gap between germline ends came to 10 bases. This CDR3 is 15 amino acids long. Germline values: CDR1 SGHRS, CDR2 YFSETQ. For the CDR3, the DNA is TGCGCCAGCAGCTTGACAAACGGCCCTAATGAAAAACTGTTTTTT. Protein product: CASSLTNGPNEKLFF. Full variable domain (missing parts from reference TRBV5-1 and TRBJ1-4): KAGVTQTPRYLIKTRGQQVTLSCSPISGHRSVSWYQQTPGQGLQFLFEYFSETQRNKGNFPGRFSGRQFSNSRSEMNVSTLELGDSALYLCASSLTNGPNEKLFFGSGTQLSVL.

The rearrangement uses TRBV19 and TRBJ1-3; TRBD1 might be the D (5 bases). V shed 7 bases and J shed 0 bases, with 10 bases lying between them. The CDR3 consists of 14 residues. Germline loops: CDR1 LNHDA, CDR2 SQIVND (reference sequence). The CDR3 here is CASTEGHSGNTIYF. The CDR3 DNA is TGTGCCAGTACGGAGGGGCACTCTGGAAACACCATATATTTT.

The CDR3 loop is CASSQGLPLAGGRSEQFF. The CDR3 region has the DNA TGTGCCAGCAGCCAAGGGTTGCCACTAGCGGGGGGGCGTAGTGAGCAGTTCTTC. This chain joins TRBV4-2 and TRBJ2-1; the match to TRBD2 covers 13 bases. The CDR3 spans 18 residues. Germline CDR1 is LGHNA and CDR2 is YNFKEQ. The J segment lost 9 bases and the V segment lost 1 base, leaving 12 bases of the junction unmatched.

This chain uses TRBV7-9 with TRBJ1-4; possible D gene TRBD1, 6 bases. The CDR3 totals 14 residues. Trimming took off 5 bases at V and 5 bases at J, with 12 bases between the two ends. Per germline, CDR1 SEHNR and CDR2 FQNEAQ (reference sequence). The CDR3, as DNA: TGTGCCAGCAGCCCCGGGACACTCAATGAAAAACTGTTTTTT. Protein product: CASSPGTLNEKLFF.

This clonotype showed up many times. The rearrangement uses TRBV11-3 and TRBJ2-1; 7 nucleotides match TRBD2. CDR3 length: 14 residues. V shed 5 bases, J shed 0 bases, and the junction held 1 base outside the gene matches. The germline V gene has CDR1 SGHNT and CDR2 YENEEA. In DNA form, the CDR3 reads TGTGCCAGCAGCGCGGGGGTCTCCTACAATGAGCAGTTCTTC. Amino acids: CASSAGVSYNEQFF.